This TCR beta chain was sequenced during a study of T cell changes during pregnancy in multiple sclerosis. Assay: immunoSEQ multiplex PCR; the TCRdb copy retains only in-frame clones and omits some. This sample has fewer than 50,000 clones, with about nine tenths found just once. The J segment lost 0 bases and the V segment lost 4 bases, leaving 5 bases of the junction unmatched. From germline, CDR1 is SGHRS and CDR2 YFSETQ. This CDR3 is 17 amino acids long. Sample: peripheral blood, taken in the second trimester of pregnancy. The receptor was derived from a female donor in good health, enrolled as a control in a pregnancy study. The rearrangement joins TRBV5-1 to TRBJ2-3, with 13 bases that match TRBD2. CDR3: CASSAGTSGTSTDTQYF. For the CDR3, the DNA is TGCGCCAGCAGCGCCGGGACTAGCGGGACTAGCACAGATACGCAGTATTTT.